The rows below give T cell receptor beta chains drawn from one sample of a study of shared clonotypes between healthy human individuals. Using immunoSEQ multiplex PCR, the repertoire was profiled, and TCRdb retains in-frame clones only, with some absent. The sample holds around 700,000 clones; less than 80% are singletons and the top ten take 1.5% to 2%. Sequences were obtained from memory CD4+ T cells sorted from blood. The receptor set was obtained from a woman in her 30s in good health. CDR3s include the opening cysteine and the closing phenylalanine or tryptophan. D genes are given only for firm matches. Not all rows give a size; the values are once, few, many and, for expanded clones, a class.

CSVLIRGFPYEQYF | TGCAGCGTCCTCATTAGGGGGTTTCCTTACGAGCAGTACTTC | - | - | 14 | TRBJ2-7 | TRBV29-1
CASRMAQMQGYTF | TGTGCCAGCAGGATGGCACAGATGCAGGGCTACACCTTC | - | - | 13 | TRBJ1-2 | TRBV7-6
CASSLRIGGRTNTGELFF | TGTGCCAGCAGTTTGAGGATTGGCGGGAGAACAAACACCGGGGAGCTGTTTTTT | TRBD2 | - | 18 | TRBJ2-2 | TRBV27
CASSLFSGRNTEAFF | TGTGCCAGCAGTTTATTTAGCGGGCGGAACACTGAAGCTTTCTTT | - | few | 15 | TRBJ1-1 | TRBV28
CASGPRTGEGGELFF | TGTGCCAGCGGCCCCCGGACAGGGGAAGGGGGGGAGCTGTTTTTT | TRBD1 | - | 15 | TRBJ2-2 | TRBV11-3
CASSLILGNTEAFF | TGCGCCAGCAGCCTAATCCTTGGGAACACTGAAGCTTTCTTT | - | - | 14 | TRBJ1-1 | TRBV5-1
CASSLVGTSGTNEQFF | TGTGCCAGCAGCTTAGTAGGGACTAGCGGGACGAATGAGCAGTTCTTC | TRBD2 | - | 16 | TRBJ2-1 | TRBV7-6
CASRRDYRYEQYF | TGTGCCAGCAGGCGGGACTACCGCTACGAGCAGTACTTC | TRBD2 | - | 13 | TRBJ2-7 | TRBV28
CASSSPTGGRPYEQYF | TGTGCCAGCAGTTCCCCGACAGGGGGAAGACCCTACGAGCAGTACTTC | TRBD1 | - | 16 | TRBJ2-7 | TRBV28
CASSLAGSGLGRPNTEAFF | TGTGCCAGCAGCTTAGCGGGGTCTGGGCTGGGGAGGCCGAACACTGAAGCTTTCTTT | - | - | 19 | TRBJ1-1 | TRBV7-2
CASSSPDQNEQFF | TGTGCCAGCAGTTCCCCGGACCAAAATGAGCAGTTCTTC | - | - | 13 | TRBJ2-1 | TRBV27
CASSRRGRPGELFF | TGTGCCAGCAGTCGGCGAGGGCGGCCCGGGGAGCTGTTTTTT | - | - | 14 | TRBJ2-2 | TRBV28
CASNPQMGETQYF | TGTGCCAGCAATCCCCAGATGGGGGAGACCCAGTACTTC | - | - | 13 | TRBJ2-5 | TRBV2
CASSLIRQGATGELFF | TGTGCCAGCAGCTTAATACGACAGGGGGCAACCGGGGAGCTGTTTTTT | TRBD1 | - | 16 | TRBJ2-2 | TRBV11-2
CASSQERAEASGHNEQFF | TGCGCCAGCAGCCAAGAACGCGCGGAGGCTAGCGGGCACAATGAGCAGTTCTTC | TRBD2 | - | 18 | TRBJ2-1 | TRBV4-1
CASTGGPGPNYGYTF | TGTGCCAGTACCGGGGGCCCCGGCCCCAACTATGGCTACACCTTC | - | - | 15 | TRBJ1-2 | TRBV19
CASRASTGELFF | TGCGCCAGCAGGGCTAGCACCGGGGAGCTGTTTTTT | - | - | 12 | TRBJ2-2 | TRBV5-1
CASSIEGGLGTGELFF | TGTGCCAGTAGTATAGAGGGTGGTTTGGGCACCGGGGAGCTGTTTTTT | - | once | 16 | TRBJ2-2 | TRBV19
CASSSRGAGGSGYTF | TGTGCCAGCAGCTCCCGAGGGGCAGGGGGCAGTGGCTACACCTTC | TRBD1 | few | 15 | TRBJ1-2 | TRBV7-8
CASSLGAGGRETQYF | TGTGCCAGCAGCTTAGGTGCGGGAGGTCGGGAGACCCAGTACTTC | TRBD2 | - | 15 | TRBJ2-5 | TRBV7-2
CASSKTYMAGEQYF | TGTGCCAGCAGCAAGACCTACATGGCCGGAGAGCAGTACTTC | - | - | 14 | TRBJ2-7 | TRBV7-2
CASISFGITDTQYF | TGTGCCAGCATCTCGTTCGGGATCACAGATACGCAGTATTTT | - | - | 14 | TRBJ2-3 | TRBV7-9
CASSSSASGNSYEQYF | TGCGCCAGCAGCTCGTCGGCTAGCGGGAACTCCTACGAGCAGTACTTC | TRBD2 | - | 16 | TRBJ2-7 | TRBV5-1
CASRSSGTSLRGLFF | TGTGCCAGCAGGTCGTCCGGGACAAGCCTCCGAGGGCTGTTTTTT | - | - | 15 | TRBJ1-4 | TRBV28
CASSLGQGASNYGYTF | TGCGCCAGCAGCTTGGGACAGGGGGCCTCTAACTATGGCTACACCTTC | TRBD1 | - | 16 | TRBJ1-2 | TRBV5-1
CASSQATSRWGEAFF | TGTGCCAGCAGTCAAGCGACTTCCCGCTGGGGTGAAGCTTTCTTT | - | - | 15 | TRBJ1-1 | TRBV28
CASSTHPWREGRDEQYF | TGTGCCAGCAGCACCCACCCTTGGCGGGAGGGCCGCGACGAGCAGTACTTC | TRBD2 | - | 17 | TRBJ2-7 | TRBV7-9
CASSAKAKNIQYF | TGTGCCAGCAGTGCCAAAGCCAAAAACATTCAGTACTTC | - | - | 13 | TRBJ2-4 | TRBV25-1
CASSETGRRDRDEQYF | TGTGCCAGCAGTGAAACCGGACGCCGGGACAGGGATGAGCAGTACTTC | TRBD1 | - | 16 | TRBJ2-7 | TRBV6-1
CASRWTSGITDTQYF | TGTGCCAGCAGGTGGACTAGCGGGATCACAGATACGCAGTATTTT | TRBD2 | - | 15 | TRBJ2-3 | TRBV11-2
CASSSNPSNQPQHF | TGTGCCAGCAGCTCGAACCCTAGCAATCAGCCCCAGCATTTT | - | - | 14 | TRBJ1-5 | TRBV11-2
CAIGFNEKLFF | TGTGCCATAGGGTTCAATGAAAAACTGTTTTTT | - | - | 11 | TRBJ1-4 | TRBV7-3
CASSQNGQEIEKLFF | TGTGCCAGCTCACAAAACGGACAGGAAATTGAAAAACTGTTTTTT | TRBD1 | - | 15 | TRBJ1-4 | TRBV18
CAGTGTYGYTF | TGTGCTGGCACGGGGACCTATGGCTACACCTTC | - | many | 11 | TRBJ1-2 | TRBV30
CASSLLAAYNEQFF | TGCGCCAGCAGCCTTTTGGCGGCCTACAATGAGCAGTTCTTC | - | - | 14 | TRBJ2-1 | TRBV5-1
CASSESGAAFYGYTF | TGTGCCAGCAGTGAATCGGGCGCAGCTTTCTATGGCTACACCTTC | - | - | 15 | TRBJ1-2 | TRBV25-1
CASSLWGHEQYF | TGTGCCAGCAGCTTGTGGGGTCACGAGCAGTACTTC | - | - | 12 | TRBJ2-7 | TRBV5-5
CASSRLTGAISGNTIYF | TGTGCCAGCAGCCGGTTGACCGGGGCGATCTCTGGAAACACCATATATTTT | - | - | 17 | TRBJ1-3 | TRBV14
CASSLPGGEKLFF | TGCGCCAGCAGCTTGCCAGGAGGTGAAAAACTGTTTTTT | - | - | 13 | TRBJ1-4 | TRBV5-1
CASSYSSSGELFF | TGTGCCAGCAGTTACTCGTCCTCCGGGGAGCTGTTTTTT | - | - | 13 | TRBJ2-2 | TRBV6-6
CASKTGGEDTQYF | TGTGCCAGCAAAACAGGGGGCGAAGATACGCAGTATTTT | TRBD1 | - | 13 | TRBJ2-3 | TRBV5-4
CASSFWGAKEKLFF | TGTGCCAGCAGCTTTTGGGGGGCCAAAGAAAAACTGTTTTTT | - | - | 14 | TRBJ1-4 | TRBV7-9
CASSPGGPQQFF | TGTGCCAGCAGCCCGGGGGGACCACAGCAGTTCTTC | TRBD2 | - | 12 | TRBJ2-1 | TRBV5-6
CASSTTGTSGTGELFF | TGCGCCAGCAGCACGACCGGGACTAGCGGCACCGGGGAGCTGTTTTTT | TRBD2 | - | 16 | TRBJ2-2 | TRBV5-1
CASSYLQEGNEQFF | TGTGCCAGCAGTTACTTACAAGAGGGGAATGAGCAGTTCTTC | - | few | 14 | TRBJ2-1 | TRBV6-5
CASSPPTGLDNEQFF | TGTGCCAGCAGCCCTCCGACAGGGTTAGACAATGAGCAGTTCTTC | TRBD1 | - | 15 | TRBJ2-1 | TRBV7-8
CASLRGDSNQPQHF | TGTGCCAGCCTTCGGGGGGATAGCAATCAGCCCCAGCATTTT | - | - | 14 | TRBJ1-5 | TRBV6-6
CASSPSGSTDTQYF | TGCGCCAGCAGCCCGAGCGGGAGCACAGATACGCAGTATTTT | - | - | 14 | TRBJ2-3 | TRBV5-1
CASSPGTTPSSYNEQFF | TGTGCCAGCAGCCCCGGGACTACGCCGAGCTCCTACAATGAGCAGTTCTTC | TRBD2 | once | 17 | TRBJ2-1 | TRBV5-8
CASSLSLRGLETQYF | TGTGCCAGCAGTTTATCGCTCAGGGGCCTGGAGACCCAGTACTTC | - | few | 15 | TRBJ2-5 | TRBV27
CSVAIGYEQYF | TGCAGCGTTGCGATAGGATACGAGCAGTACTTC | - | few | 11 | TRBJ2-7 | TRBV29-1
CASTRAGGENQPQHF | TGTGCCAGCACGAGGGCAGGGGGAGAAAATCAGCCCCAGCATTTT | TRBD1 | - | 15 | TRBJ1-5 | TRBV27
CASSLPTGGVTEAFF | TGTGCCAGCAGTTTACCCACAGGGGGTGTTACTGAAGCTTTCTTT | TRBD1 | - | 15 | TRBJ1-1 | TRBV28
CASSLGSGSGQYNEQFF | TGTGCCAGCAGCTTAGGGAGTGGGAGCGGCCAATACAATGAGCAGTTCTTC | - | - | 17 | TRBJ2-1 | TRBV11-3